This passage covers 10 T cell receptor beta chains from one sample sequenced in a study of cytomegalovirus exposure and HLA in healthy donors. PCR employed 60 Vbeta and 13 Jbeta primers. Only in-frame clones appear in the TCRdb table, and some are missing; sequencing was by immunoSEQ multiplex PCR. This repertoire shows 150,000 to 180,000 clones, around 80% found once; its top ten account for about 13%. Sequencing was performed on PBMCs. All receptors come from a man aged 25-40 years in good health and CMV-seropositive.

There are a few counts of this clone. The V gene is TRBV5-4, the J gene TRBJ2-2; TRBD2 is a possible D gene (5 bases). This CDR3 spans 17 amino acids. V dropped 2 bases and J dropped 6 bases, with 20 bases sitting between them. CDR1 is SGHNT, CDR2 YYREEE, per germline (reference sequence). Here the CDR3 DNA reads TGTGCCAGCAGCTTTCTTTCGGACTTCCAGTTCGCCGGGGAGCTGTTTTTT. It translates to CASSFLSDFQFAGELFF.

The chain is built from TRBV2 and TRBJ2-2; the match to TRBD1 covers 8 bases. With 11 bases clipped from V and 2 bases from J, the junction kept 7 bases outside the gene matches. This CDR3 is built from 14 residues. The germline V gene encodes CDR1 SNHLY and CDR2 FYNNEI. The CDR3 region is CASNRGANTGELFF. Written as DNA, the CDR3 is TGTGCCTCCAACAGGGGGGCTAACACCGGGGAGCTGTTTTTT. The variable domain in full, with the rest retrieved from reference TRBV2 and TRBJ2-2, is EPEVTQTPSHQVTQMGQEVILRCVPISNHLYFYWYRQILGQKVEFLVSFYNNEISEKSEIFDDQFSVERPDGSNFTLKIRSTKLEDSAMYFCASNRGANTGELFFGEGSRLTVL.

The V and J genes are TRBV6-1 and TRBJ2-7, with 8 bases lining up with TRBD1. The CDR3 runs to 15 residues. Looked up from germline, CDR1 is MNHNS and CDR2 is SASEGT. Trimming at V came to 3 bases and at J to 5 bases, leaving 9 bases not matched to a gene. The CDR3 is CASSDFIADRDEQYF. CDR3 coding DNA: TGTGCCAGCAGTGATTTTATAGCGGACAGGGACGAGCAGTACTTC.

The count of this clone is one. DNA for the CDR3: TGTGCCAGCACCTCCCTTGGCAGGGACGAGCAGTACTTC. It encodes CASTSLGRDEQYF. This chain connects TRBV28 to TRBJ2-7; D may be TRBD1 (5 bases). From germline, CDR1 is MDHEN and CDR2 SYDVKM. Trimming removed 7 bases at V and 5 bases at J, with 15 bases between. CDR3 length equals 13 residues.

This chain uses TRBV9 with TRBJ2-5, with D tentatively TRBD1 (6 bases). Looked up from germline, CDR1 is SGDLS and CDR2 is YYNGEE. The length of the CDR3 is 15 residues. The germline V and J ends were trimmed by 3 bases and 3 bases, with 15 bases remaining between them. The CDR3 loop is CASSATGTQKETQYF. Written as DNA, the CDR3 is TGTGCCAGCAGCGCGACCGGGACACAAAAAGAGACCCAGTACTTC.

This clone was detected only once. V usage is TRBV5-1 and J usage is TRBJ2-3; the match to TRBD2 covers 9 bases. The J segment lost 0 bases and the V segment lost 1 base, leaving 6 bases of the junction unmatched. CDR3 length: 17 amino acids. The V gene's germline CDR1 is SGHRS and CDR2 YFSETQ. Written as DNA, the CDR3 is TGCGCCAGCAGCTTGCTGTCTAGCGGGGCTAGCACAGATACGCAGTATTTT. This translates into CASSLLSSGASTDTQYF.

The chain combines TRBV7-8 with TRBJ1-2; D perhaps matches TRBD1 (6 bases). CDR3 length equals 13 residues. The ends were cut back, 3 bases at V and 7 bases at J, with 12 bases in the middle. Germline V lookup: CDR1 SGHVS, CDR2 FQNEAQ. The CDR3 coding sequence is TGTGCCAGCAGCTTTGGGACAAATGGTGGCTACACCTTC. Its protein product is CASSFGTNGGYTF.

This clone was counted between two and nine times. This chain connects TRBV5-4 to TRBJ1-2; D not certain. The germline V gene has CDR1 SGHNT and CDR2 YYREEE (reference sequence). Trimming pared 0 bases from V and 7 bases from J, leaving 19 bases between. CDR3 size: 16 residues. CDR3 DNA: TGTGCCAGCAGCTTGGTAGCAGCCGTGACGCCTCGTGGCTACACCTTC. It yields the protein CASSLVAAVTPRGYTF. Drawing the rest from reference TRBV5-4 and TRBJ1-2, the complete variable domain is ETGVTQSPTHLIKTRGQQVTLRCSSQSGHNTVSWYQQALGQGPQFIFQYYREEENGRGNFPPRFSGLQFPNYSSELNVNALELDDSALYLCASSLVAAVTPRGYTFGSGTRLTVV.

The table lists this clone with a few counts. The chain uses TRBV27 and TRBJ2-1; TRBD2 agrees at 9 bases. Germline values: CDR1 MNHEY, CDR2 SMNVEV (reference sequence). V was clipped by 4 bases and J by 0 bases; unmatched bases: 1. This CDR3 is built from 15 residues. CDR3: CASSYSGSSYNEQFF. In nucleotides, the CDR3 is TGTGCCAGCAGTTATAGCGGGAGCTCCTACAATGAGCAGTTCTTC.

V is TRBV2 and J is TRBJ1-2, with TRBD1 identical over 10 bases. Germline V gene data show CDR1 as SNHLY and CDR2 as FYNNEI. The CDR3 contains 13 residues. Trimming at V came to 4 bases and at J to 7 bases, leaving 3 bases not matched to a gene. Here the CDR3 DNA reads TGTGCCAGCAGTGGACAGGGGGCGATTGGCTACACCTTC. It is translated as CASSGQGAIGYTF.